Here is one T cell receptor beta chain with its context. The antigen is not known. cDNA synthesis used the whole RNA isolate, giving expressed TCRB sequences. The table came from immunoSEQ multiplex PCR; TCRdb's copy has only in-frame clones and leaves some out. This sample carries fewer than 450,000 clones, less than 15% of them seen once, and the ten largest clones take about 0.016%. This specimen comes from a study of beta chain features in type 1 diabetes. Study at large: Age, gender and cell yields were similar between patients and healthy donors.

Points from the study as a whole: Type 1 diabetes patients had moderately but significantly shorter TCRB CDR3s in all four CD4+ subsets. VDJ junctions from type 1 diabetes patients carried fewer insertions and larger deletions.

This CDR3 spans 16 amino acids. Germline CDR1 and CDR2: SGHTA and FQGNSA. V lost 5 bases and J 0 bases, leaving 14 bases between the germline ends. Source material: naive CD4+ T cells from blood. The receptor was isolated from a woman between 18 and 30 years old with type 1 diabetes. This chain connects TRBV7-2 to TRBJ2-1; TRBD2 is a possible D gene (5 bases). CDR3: CASSLLIGSSYNEQFF. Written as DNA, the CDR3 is TGTGCCAGCAGCCTCCTAATAGGGAGCTCCTACAATGAGCAGTTCTTC.